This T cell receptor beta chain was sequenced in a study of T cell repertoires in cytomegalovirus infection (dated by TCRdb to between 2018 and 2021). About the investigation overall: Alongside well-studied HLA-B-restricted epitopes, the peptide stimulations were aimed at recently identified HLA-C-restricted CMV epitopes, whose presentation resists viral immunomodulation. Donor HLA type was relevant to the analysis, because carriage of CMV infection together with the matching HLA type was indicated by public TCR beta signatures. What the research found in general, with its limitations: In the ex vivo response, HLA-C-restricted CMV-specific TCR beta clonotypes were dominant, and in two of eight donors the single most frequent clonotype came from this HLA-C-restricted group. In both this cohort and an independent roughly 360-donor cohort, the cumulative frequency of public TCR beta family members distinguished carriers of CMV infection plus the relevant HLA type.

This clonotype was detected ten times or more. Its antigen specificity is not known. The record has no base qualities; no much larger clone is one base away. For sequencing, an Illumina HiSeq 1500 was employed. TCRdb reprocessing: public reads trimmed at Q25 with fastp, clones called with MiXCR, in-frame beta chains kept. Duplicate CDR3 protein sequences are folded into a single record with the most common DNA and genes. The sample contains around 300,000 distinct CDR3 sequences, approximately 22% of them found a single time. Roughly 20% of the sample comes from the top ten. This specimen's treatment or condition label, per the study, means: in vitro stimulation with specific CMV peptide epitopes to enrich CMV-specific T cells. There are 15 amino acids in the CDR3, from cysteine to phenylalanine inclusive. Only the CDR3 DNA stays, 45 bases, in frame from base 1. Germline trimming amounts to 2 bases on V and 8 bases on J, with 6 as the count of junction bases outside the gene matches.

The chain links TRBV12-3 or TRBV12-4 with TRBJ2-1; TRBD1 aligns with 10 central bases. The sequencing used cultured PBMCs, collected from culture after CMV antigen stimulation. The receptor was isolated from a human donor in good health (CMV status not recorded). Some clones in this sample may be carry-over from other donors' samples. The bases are TGTGCCAGCAGTTTAATTCGGGACAGGGGCCATGAGCAGTTCTTC. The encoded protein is CASSLIRDRGHEQFF.